Below are 10 T cell receptor beta chains sequenced from a single sample in a study of radiation and T cells in renal cell carcinoma. Clones were sequenced by immunoSEQ multiplex PCR, and TCRdb holds only the in-frame ones, with some missing. The repertoire holds 70,000 or so clones, with 82% as singletons. Time point given: blood 2 weeks post-SBRT. Treatment of the sample: 15 Gy SBRT to primary tumor, nephrectomy 4 weeks later. Specimen: blood, collected from a patient whose treatment included radiotherapy and nephrectomy. These receptors were obtained from a man aged 55-75 years with renal cell carcinoma.

This clone has just a few counts. The rearrangement joins TRBV10-1 to TRBJ2-7; D remains unclear. V lost 2 bases, J lost 2 bases, and 7 bases lay in between. The germline gives CDR1 WNHNN, CDR2 SYGVQD (reference sequence). The CDR3 consists of 13 residues. CDR3 residues: CASSEGGPYEQYF. The CDR3 DNA follows: TGCGCCAGCAGTGAGGGTGGGCCCTACGAGCAGTACTTC.

The chain links TRBV28 to TRBJ2-3; D not certain. The CDR3 spans 12 residues. Trimming removed 6 bases from V and 4 bases from J, with 8 bases in between. Germline V gene lookup returns CDR1 MDHEN and CDR2 SYDVKM. The CDR3 DNA follows: TGTGCCAGCAGAGCCGAGTCAGATACGCAGTATTTT. The encoded protein is CASRAESDTQYF.

This chain joins TRBV5-4 and TRBJ2-7; TRBD2 aligns across 7 bases. The CDR3 extends over 14 amino acids. V was clipped by 1 base and J by 5 bases; unmatched bases: 6. CDR1 is SGHNT, CDR2 YYREEE, per germline (reference sequence). CDR3 DNA: TGTGCCAGCAGCTTGTCTTGGGGAGGGAACGAGCAGTACTTC. As protein: CASSLSWGGNEQYF.

The chain joins TRBV6-5 to TRBJ2-3; unclear D gene. Germline V CDR1 and CDR2: MNHEY, SVGAGI. The CDR3 spans 13 residues. V was cut by 10 bases and J by 0 bases, with 11 bases left in between. The CDR3 nucleotides are TGTGCCACAAGCCAGTCTAGCACAGATACGCAGTATTTT. Protein product: CATSQSSTDTQYF.

The V call is TRBV10-2, the J call TRBJ1-2; 8 bases are a match to TRBD1. The CDR3 contains 15 residues. The germline V gene has CDR1 WSHSY and CDR2 SAAADI. V trimming: 4 bases; J trimming: 7 bases; junction bases outside the gene matches: 11. The DNA of the CDR3 is TGCGCCAGCAGTGTGCGGACAGGGCAGACGGGTGGCTACACCTTC. This codes for CASSVRTGQTGGYTF.

The CDR3, as DNA: TGTGCCAGCAGATCAGGGGGCTGGAACACTGAAGCTTTCTTT. This translates into CASRSGGWNTEAFF. The genes are TRBV27 and TRBJ1-1; 8 nucleotides match TRBD1. This CDR3 has 14 amino acids. Trimming took 6 bases from V and 1 from J; bases not matched to a gene: 4. CDR1 is MNHEY and CDR2 is SMNVEV in the germline V gene (reference sequence).

V is TRBV12-5 and J is TRBJ2-3; no reliable D call. Trimming removed 3 bases from V and 3 bases from J, with 19 bases in between. The CDR3 has 17 residues. The germline CDR1 and CDR2 sequences are LGHNT and FRNRAP. The CDR3 loop is CASGFSPLRNVTDTQYF. The CDR3 coding sequence is TGTGCTAGTGGTTTTTCTCCCCTACGGAATGTGACAGATACGCAGTATTTT. The full variable domain, with the rest looked up from reference TRBV12-5 and TRBJ2-3, is DARVTQTPRHKVTEMGQEVTMRCQPILGHNTVFWYRQTMMQGLELLAYFRNRAPLDDSGMPKDRFSAEMPDATLATLKIQPSEPRDSAVYFCASGFSPLRNVTDTQYFGPGTRLTVL.

V usage is TRBV6-6 and J usage is TRBJ2-5; 7 positions agree with TRBD2. Per the germline V gene, CDR1 is MNHNY and CDR2 is SVGAGI (reference sequence). This CDR3 is built from 15 residues. V dropped 2 bases and J dropped 4; count of bases not matched to a gene: 7. For the CDR3, the DNA is TGTGCCAGCAGTTACGTAGGCGGGAGTGGAGAGACCCAGTACTTC. Translation: CASSYVGGSGETQYF.

The CDR3 nucleotides are TGTGCCAGCAGTACCTACTACACAGATACGCAGTATTTT. Translation: CASSTYYTDTQYF. The chain has TRBV27 and TRBJ2-3, with D uncertain. Germline values: CDR1 MNHEY, CDR2 SMNVEV (reference sequence). CDR3 size: 13 residues. Between the trimmed V and J ends, which lost 5 bases and 2 bases, there was a span of 8 bases.

The chain has TRBV5-1 and TRBJ2-1; D remains ambiguous. Germline V gene lookup returns CDR1 SGHRS and CDR2 YFSETQ. The length of the CDR3 is 14 residues. The V and J ends lost 0 bases and 13 bases respectively, with 17 bases between them. CDR3 nucleotides: TGCGCCAGCAGCTTGGAGGCCAGCCAAATAAGTCAGTTCTTC. As protein: CASSLEASQISQFF.